This entry is about one T cell receptor beta chain. Per-patient samples, pretreatment and on-treatment, numbered 1 to 8. The record originates from a study of PD-L1 blockade in urothelial cancer. In the study overall: Patients commenced atezolizumab at some point between 2014 and 2016, and it was given at 1,200 mg intravenously every 3 weeks. Analyses were performed on blood at 3 weeks after treatment start (the second dose) and at 6 weeks.

The length of the CDR3 is 16 residues. Germline V gives CDR1 MNHNY, CDR2 SVGAGI (reference sequence). J lost 6 bases, V lost 6 bases, and 11 bases had no gene match. Repertoires were generated with immunoSEQ multiplex PCR, while TCRdb's copy carries only in-frame clones and drops some. The sample has about 51,000 clones; approximately 84% are singletons. The sequence was collected from a man between 60 and 75 years old with urothelial cancer. The rearrangement joins TRBV6-6 to TRBJ2-3, with TRBD2 matching over 11 bases. This sample comprised PBMCs, obtained around atezolizumab (anti-PD-L1) treatment. CDR3 in amino acids: CASRGVSGGAGDTQYF. The CDR3 region has the DNA TGTGCCAGCAGAGGGGTTAGCGGGGGGGCAGGGGATACGCAGTATTTT.